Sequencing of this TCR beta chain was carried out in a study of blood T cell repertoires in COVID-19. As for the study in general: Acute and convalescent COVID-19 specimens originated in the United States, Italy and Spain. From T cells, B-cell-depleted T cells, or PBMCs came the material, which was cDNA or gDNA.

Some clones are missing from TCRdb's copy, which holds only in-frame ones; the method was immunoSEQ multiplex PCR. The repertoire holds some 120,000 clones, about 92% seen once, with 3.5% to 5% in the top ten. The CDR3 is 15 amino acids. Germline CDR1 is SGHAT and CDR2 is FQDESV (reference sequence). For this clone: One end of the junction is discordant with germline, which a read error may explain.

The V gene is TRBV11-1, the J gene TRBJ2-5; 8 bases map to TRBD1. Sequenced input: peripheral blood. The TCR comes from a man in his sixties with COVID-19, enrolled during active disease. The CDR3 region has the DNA TGTGCCAGCAGCTTAGTGGGCAGGGGGCAAGGGACCCAGTACTTC. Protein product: CASSLVGRGQGTQYF.